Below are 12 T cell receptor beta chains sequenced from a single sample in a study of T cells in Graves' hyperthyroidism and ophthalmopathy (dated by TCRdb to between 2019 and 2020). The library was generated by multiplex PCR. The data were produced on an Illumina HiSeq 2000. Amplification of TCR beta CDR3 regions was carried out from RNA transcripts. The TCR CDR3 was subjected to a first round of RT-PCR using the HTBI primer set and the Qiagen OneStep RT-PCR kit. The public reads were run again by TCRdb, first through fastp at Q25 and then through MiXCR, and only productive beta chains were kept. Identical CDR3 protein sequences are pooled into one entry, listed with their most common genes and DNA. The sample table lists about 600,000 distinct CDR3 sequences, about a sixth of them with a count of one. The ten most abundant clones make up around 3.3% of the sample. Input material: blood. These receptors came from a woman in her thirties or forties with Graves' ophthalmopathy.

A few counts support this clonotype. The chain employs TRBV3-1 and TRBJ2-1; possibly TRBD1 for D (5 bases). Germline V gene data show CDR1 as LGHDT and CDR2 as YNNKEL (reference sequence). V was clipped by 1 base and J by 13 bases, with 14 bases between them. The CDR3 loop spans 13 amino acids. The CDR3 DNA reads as TGTGCCAGCAGCCAAGCGTTCGGACACGATCAGTTCTTC. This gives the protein CASSQAFGHDQFF.

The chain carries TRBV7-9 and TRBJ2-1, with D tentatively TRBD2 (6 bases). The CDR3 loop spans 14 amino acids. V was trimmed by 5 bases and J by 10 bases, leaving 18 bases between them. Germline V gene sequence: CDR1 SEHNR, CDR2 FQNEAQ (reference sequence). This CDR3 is CASSHLLRGGEQFF. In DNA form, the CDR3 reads TGTGCCAGCAGCCACCTGCTGCGGGGCGGAGAGCAGTTCTTC.

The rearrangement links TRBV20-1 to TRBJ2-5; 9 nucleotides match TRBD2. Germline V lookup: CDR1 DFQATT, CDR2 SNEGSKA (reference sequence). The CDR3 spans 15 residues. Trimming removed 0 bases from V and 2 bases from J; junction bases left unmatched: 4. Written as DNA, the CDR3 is TGCAGTGCTAGAGATATGCTAGCGGGGCAAGAGACCCAGTACTTC. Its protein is CSARDMLAGQETQYF.

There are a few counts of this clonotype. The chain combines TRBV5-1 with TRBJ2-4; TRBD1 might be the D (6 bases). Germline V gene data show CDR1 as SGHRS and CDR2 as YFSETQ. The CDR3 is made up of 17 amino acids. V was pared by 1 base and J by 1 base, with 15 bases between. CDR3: CASSLRTAISAKNIQYF. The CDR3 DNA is TGCGCCAGCAGCTTGCGGACAGCGATTTCGGCCAAAAACATTCAGTACTTC.

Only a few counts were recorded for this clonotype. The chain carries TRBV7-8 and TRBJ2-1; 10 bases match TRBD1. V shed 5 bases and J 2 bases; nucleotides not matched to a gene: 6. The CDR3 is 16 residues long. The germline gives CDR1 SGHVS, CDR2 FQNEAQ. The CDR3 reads CASSTRQGATYNEQFF. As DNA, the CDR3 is TGTGCCAGCAGCACGCGACAGGGGGCAACCTACAATGAGCAGTTCTTC.

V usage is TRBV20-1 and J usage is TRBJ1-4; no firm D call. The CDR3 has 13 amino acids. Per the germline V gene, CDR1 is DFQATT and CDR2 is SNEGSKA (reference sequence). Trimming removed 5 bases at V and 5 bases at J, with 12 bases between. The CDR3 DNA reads TGCAGTGCTTATTCCGGGAAAAATGAAAAACTGTTTTTT. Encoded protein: CSAYSGKNEKLFF.

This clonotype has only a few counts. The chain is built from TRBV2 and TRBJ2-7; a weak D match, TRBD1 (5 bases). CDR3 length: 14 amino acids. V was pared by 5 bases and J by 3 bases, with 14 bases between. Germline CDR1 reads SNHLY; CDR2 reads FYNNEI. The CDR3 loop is CASSPQGRDYEQYF. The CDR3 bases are TGTGCCAGCAGTCCCCAGGGAAGAGACTACGAGCAGTACTTC. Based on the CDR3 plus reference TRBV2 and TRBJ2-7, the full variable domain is EPEVTQTPSHQVTQMGQEVILRCVPISNHLYFYWYRQILGQKVEFLVSFYNNEISEKSEIFDDQFSVERPDGSNFTLKIRSTKLEDSAMYFCASSPQGRDYEQYFGPGTRLTVT.

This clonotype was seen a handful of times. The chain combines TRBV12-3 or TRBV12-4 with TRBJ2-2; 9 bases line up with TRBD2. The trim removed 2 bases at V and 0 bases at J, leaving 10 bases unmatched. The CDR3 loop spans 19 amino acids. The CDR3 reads CASSLRRTSVYSNTGELFF. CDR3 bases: TGTGCCAGCAGTTTACGGAGGACTAGCGTATACTCGAACACCGGGGAGCTGTTTTTT.

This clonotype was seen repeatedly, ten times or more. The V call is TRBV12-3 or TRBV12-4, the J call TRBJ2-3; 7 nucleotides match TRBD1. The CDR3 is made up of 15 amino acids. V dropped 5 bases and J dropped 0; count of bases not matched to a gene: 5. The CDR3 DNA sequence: TGTGCCAGCAGTAGACAGGGCCTGAGCACAGATACGCAGTATTTT. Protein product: CASSRQGLSTDTQYF.

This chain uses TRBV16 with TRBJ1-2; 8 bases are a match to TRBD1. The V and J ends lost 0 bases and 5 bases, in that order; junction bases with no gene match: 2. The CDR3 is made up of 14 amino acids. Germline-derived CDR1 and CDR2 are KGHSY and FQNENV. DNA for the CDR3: TGTGCCAGCAGCCAATCTGGGACAGGATATGGCTACACCTTC. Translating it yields CASSQSGTGYGYTF.

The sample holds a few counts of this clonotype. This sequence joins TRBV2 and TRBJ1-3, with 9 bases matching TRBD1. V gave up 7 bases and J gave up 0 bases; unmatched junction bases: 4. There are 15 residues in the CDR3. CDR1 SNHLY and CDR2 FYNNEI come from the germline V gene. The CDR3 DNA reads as TGTGCCAGCACGGGGACAGGGCTCTCTGGAAACACCATATATTTT. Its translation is CASTGTGLSGNTIYF.

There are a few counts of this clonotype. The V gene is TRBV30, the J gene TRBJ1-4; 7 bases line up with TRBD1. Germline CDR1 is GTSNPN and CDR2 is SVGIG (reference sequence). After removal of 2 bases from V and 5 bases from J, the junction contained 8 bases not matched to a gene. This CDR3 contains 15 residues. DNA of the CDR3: TGTGCCTGGAGTCTCGGACAGGCACAGAATGAAAAACTGTTTTTT. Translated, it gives CAWSLGQAQNEKLFF. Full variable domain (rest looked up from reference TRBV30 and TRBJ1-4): SQTIHQWPATLVQPVGSPLSLECTVEGTSNPNLYWYRQAAGRGLQLLFYSVGIGQISSEVPQNLSASRPQDRQFILSSKKLLLSDSGFYLCAWSLGQAQNEKLFFGSGTQLSVL.